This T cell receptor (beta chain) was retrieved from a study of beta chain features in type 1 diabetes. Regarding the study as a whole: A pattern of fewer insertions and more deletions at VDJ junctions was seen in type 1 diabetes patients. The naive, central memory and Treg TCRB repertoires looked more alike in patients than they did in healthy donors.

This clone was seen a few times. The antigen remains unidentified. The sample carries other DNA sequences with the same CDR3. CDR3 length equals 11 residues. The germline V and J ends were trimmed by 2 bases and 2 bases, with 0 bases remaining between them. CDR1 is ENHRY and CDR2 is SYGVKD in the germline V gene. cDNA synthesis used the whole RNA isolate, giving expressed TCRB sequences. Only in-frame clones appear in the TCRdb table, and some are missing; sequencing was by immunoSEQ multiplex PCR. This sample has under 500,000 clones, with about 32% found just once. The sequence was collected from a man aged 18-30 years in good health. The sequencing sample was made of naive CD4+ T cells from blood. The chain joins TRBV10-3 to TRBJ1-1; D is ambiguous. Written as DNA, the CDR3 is TGTGCCATCAGTGAGAACACTGAAGCTTTCTTT. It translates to CAISENTEAFF.